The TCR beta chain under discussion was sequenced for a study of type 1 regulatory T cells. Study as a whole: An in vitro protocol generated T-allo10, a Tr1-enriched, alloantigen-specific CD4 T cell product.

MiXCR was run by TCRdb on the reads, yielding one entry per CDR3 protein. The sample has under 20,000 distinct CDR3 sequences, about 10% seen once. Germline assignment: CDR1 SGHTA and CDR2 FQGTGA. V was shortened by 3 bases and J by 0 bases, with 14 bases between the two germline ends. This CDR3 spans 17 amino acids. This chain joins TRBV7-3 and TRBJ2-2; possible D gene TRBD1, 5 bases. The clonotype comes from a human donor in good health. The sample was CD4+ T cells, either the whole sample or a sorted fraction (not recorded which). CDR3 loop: CASSFPATEPNTGELFF. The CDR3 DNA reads TGTGCCAGCAGCTTCCCCGCGACAGAACCGAACACCGGGGAGCTGTTTTTT.